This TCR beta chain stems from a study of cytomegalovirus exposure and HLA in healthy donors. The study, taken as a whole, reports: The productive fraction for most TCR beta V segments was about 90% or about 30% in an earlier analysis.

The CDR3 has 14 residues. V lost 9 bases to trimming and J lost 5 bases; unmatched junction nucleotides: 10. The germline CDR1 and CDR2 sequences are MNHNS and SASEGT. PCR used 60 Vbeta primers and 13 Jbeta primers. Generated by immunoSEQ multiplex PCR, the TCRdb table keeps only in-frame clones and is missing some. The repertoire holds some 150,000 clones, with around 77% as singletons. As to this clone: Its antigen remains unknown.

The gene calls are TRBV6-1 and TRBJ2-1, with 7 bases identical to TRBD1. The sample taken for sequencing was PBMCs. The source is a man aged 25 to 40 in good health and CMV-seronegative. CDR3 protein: CASLPGTANNEQFF. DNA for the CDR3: TGTGCCAGTCTTCCCGGGACAGCCAACAATGAGCAGTTCTTC.